The source of this T cell receptor (beta chain) is a study of cytomegalovirus exposure and HLA in healthy donors. The sample holds a few counts of this clone. Trimming stripped 4 bases from V and 1 base from J, with 11 bases between. There are 14 residues in the CDR3. In germline, CDR1 is SGHRS, CDR2 YFSETQ. PCR amplification relied on 60 Vbeta primers (plus 13 Jbeta primers). TCRdb's table, derived via immunoSEQ multiplex PCR, lists solely in-frame clones and lacks some. The sample yields about 130,000 clones, approximately 10% seen once. The chain joins TRBV5-1 to TRBJ1-1; a possible D gene is TRBD1 (6 bases). The sample consisted of PBMCs. This TCR was recovered from a young woman in good health and CMV-seropositive. The CDR3 DNA sequence: TGCGCCAGCAGCCGGGGACACCCGAACACTGAAGCTTTCTTT. This codes for CASSRGHPNTEAFF.